The next 30 T cell receptor beta chains were all read from a single sample in a study of regulatory T cells in long-lasting Graves disease. The time point is: newly diagnosed GD, antithyroid drugs for less than 3 months. PBMC RNA was the source of the TCR library. Arm-PCR with iRepertoire HTBI primers amplified the CDR3 regions for these TCR beta libraries. From the multiplex PCR reads, TCRdb called clonotypes with MiXCR, one entry per CDR3 protein. The sample lists about 420,000 distinct CDR3 sequences; less than 20% were seen once. These same records also appear under a second study, on T cells in Graves' hyperthyroidism and ophthalmopathy.

The sample here was peripheral blood mononuclear cells (PBMCs), taken at new diagnosis, from a patient treated with antithyroid drugs. The source is a woman aged 18-29 years with Graves disease.

This clonotype was picked up many times. The chain joins TRBV6-1 to TRBJ2-1; 9 positions match TRBD2. Germline CDR1 and CDR2: MNHNS and SASEGT. V shed 6 bases and J 2 bases; nucleotides not matched to a gene: 2. The CDR3 has 14 residues. CDR3: CASRWTSAYNEQFF. CDR3 nucleotides: TGTGCCAGCAGATGGACTAGCGCCTACAATGAGCAGTTCTTC.

The rearrangement links TRBV20-1 to TRBJ1-5; no reliable D call. Looked up from germline, CDR1 is DFQATT and CDR2 is SNEGSKA (reference sequence). CDR3 length equals 15 residues. Trimming stripped 0 bases from V and 3 bases from J, with 12 bases between. For the CDR3, the DNA is TGCAGTGCTAGAGACATGGTACAGCTCAATCAGCCCCAGCATTTT. This encodes CSARDMVQLNQPQHF.

Ten or more counts support this clonotype. The chain links TRBV2 to TRBJ2-5; TRBD1 matches at 9 bases. The CDR3 extends over 13 amino acids. Germline CDR1 reads SNHLY; CDR2 reads FYNNEI. The V segment lost 6 bases and the J segment 6 bases; nucleotides outside the gene matches: 5. CDR3 nucleotides: TGTGCCAGCAGACCGACAGGGGGACAGACCCAGTACTTC. It is translated as CASRPTGGQTQYF.

This clonotype was seen repeatedly, ten times or more. This chain connects TRBV18 to TRBJ1-1, with D possibly matching TRBD1 (5 bases). In germline, CDR1 is KGHSH, CDR2 LQKENI. This CDR3 is built from 12 residues. Trimming left V 3 bases short and J 6 bases short, with 8 bases between. CDR3 nucleotide sequence: TGTGCCAGCTCACCTCGGGGGGCTGAAGCTTTCTTT. Encoded protein: CASSPRGAEAFF.

This clonotype was counted ten times or more. The V gene is TRBV7-9, the J gene TRBJ2-6; TRBD1 matches 10 bases. The germline V gene has CDR1 SEHNR and CDR2 FQNEAQ (reference sequence). This CDR3 region has 18 residues. The trim removed 3 bases at V and 3 bases at J, leaving 8 bases unmatched. The CDR3 coding sequence is TGTGCCAGCAGCTTCCCGGACAGGGGGATGAATGGGGCCAACGTCCTGACTTTC. Translated: CASSFPDRGMNGANVLTF.

This rearrangement joins TRBV6-2 or TRBV6-3 to TRBJ1-2; D gene uncertain. With 5 bases removed from V and 1 base from J, the gap between germline ends came to 8 bases. Germline-derived CDR1 and CDR2 are MNHEY and SVGEGT. The CDR3 loop spans 13 amino acids. The CDR3 region is CASSPHDNYGYTF. CDR3 coding DNA: TGTGCCAGCAGTCCCCACGATAACTATGGCTACACCTTC.

This clonotype was seen ten or more times. The chain is built from TRBV2 and TRBJ1-2; D remains ambiguous. The ends were cut back, 3 bases at V and 2 bases at J, with 10 bases in the middle. The CDR3 covers 14 residues. Germline V CDR1 and CDR2: SNHLY, FYNNEI. CDR3: CASSELVSNYGYTF. The CDR3 DNA reads as TGTGCCAGCAGTGAGCTAGTCAGCAACTATGGCTACACCTTC.

V and J are TRBV4-1 and TRBJ2-1; D is undetermined. The CDR3 is 16 residues long. CDR1 and CDR2 from the germline V gene are MGHRA and YSYEKL. The V gene lost 0 bases and the J gene lost 5 bases, with 14 bases spanning the gap. The chain's CDR3 is CASSQDSLQRHNEQFF. In DNA, the CDR3 is TGCGCCAGCAGCCAAGATTCCCTACAGCGCCACAATGAGCAGTTCTTC.

A word on this clonotype: A clone one base away is much larger, so this may be a read error. The chain couples TRBV18 to TRBJ2-2, with D possibly being TRBD1 or TRBD2 (6 bases each). CDR1 and CDR2 (germline): KGHSH, LQKENI. The CDR3 is 16 amino acids. The CDR3 here is CASSTPGQGGPGGLFF. The CDR3 region has the DNA TGTGCCAGCTCAACACCGGGACAAGGCGGTCCCGGGGGGCTGTTTTTT.

A remark on this clonotype: A read error may produce the germline difference seen at one junction end. The rearrangement joins TRBV7-8 to TRBJ2-1, with 7 bases that match TRBD1. Per germline, CDR1 SGHVS and CDR2 FQNEAQ. CDR3 length equals 17 residues. The CDR3 coding sequence is TGCGCCAGCAGCCAGCCACGGACAGGTTTGAAACGTCGTGAGCAGTTCTTC. It is translated as CASSQPRTGLKRREQFF. The variable domain in full, with the rest retrieved from reference TRBV7-8 and TRBJ2-1, is GAGVSQSPRYKVAKRGQDVALRCDPISGHVSLFWYQQALGQGPEFLTYFQNEAQLDKSGLPSDRFFAERPEGSVSTLKIQRTQQEDSAVYLCASSQPRTGLKRREQFFGPGTRLTVL.

The table lists this clonotype with a few counts. This may be a read error: a much more frequent sequence differs by one nucleotide. The rearrangement joins TRBV20-1 to TRBJ2-1; 7 bases fit TRBD2. The CDR3 spans 15 residues. V dropped 0 bases and J dropped 8; count of bases not matched to a gene: 10. Germline CDR1 and CDR2: DFQATT and SNEGSKA (reference sequence). The CDR3, as DNA: TGCAGTGCTAGAGAGGGGGAGGGCGCGAAGGATGAGCAGTTCTTC. Amino acid sequence: CSAREGEGAKDEQFF.

This clonotype has just a few counts. The rearrangement uses TRBV7-8 and TRBJ1-2; D remains ambiguous. This CDR3 has 15 amino acids. The germline V gene has CDR1 SGHVS and CDR2 FQNEAQ. The V gene lost 1 base and the J gene lost 5 bases, with 14 bases spanning the gap. The CDR3 sequence: CASSLGAGTGYGYTF. The CDR3 region has the DNA TGTGCCAGCAGCTTAGGGGCGGGCACGGGGTATGGCTACACCTTC.

This clonotype appeared many times. The chain combines TRBV28 with TRBJ1-5, with unresolved D. The CDR3 runs 13 residues. Germline lookup yields CDR1 MDHEN and CDR2 SYDVKM. The V end lost 6 bases, the J end lost 7 bases, and 13 bases lay between the germline ends. CDR3 amino acids: CASSLFPAQPQHF. CDR3 DNA: TGTGCCAGCAGCCTCTTTCCAGCGCAGCCCCAGCATTTT.

This clonotype was recorded many times. CDR3 region: CASSFRGAPNTEAFF. For the CDR3, the DNA is TGTGCCAGCAGTTTCCGGGGGGCGCCGAACACTGAAGCTTTCTTT. This chain uses TRBV28 with TRBJ1-1; D may be TRBD1 (6 bases). Germline V gene lookup returns CDR1 MDHEN and CDR2 SYDVKM. This CDR3 is built from 15 residues. V was pared by 3 bases and J by 1 base, with 12 bases between.

This clonotype was found a few times. The chain joins TRBV28 to TRBJ1-6; 7 bases fit TRBD1. The CDR3 has 14 amino acids. Germline CDR1 is MDHEN and CDR2 is SYDVKM. V lost 5 bases and J lost 9; bases outside the gene matches: 7. The CDR3 DNA is TGTGCCAGCAGTGCGGACAGGTGGGGTTCACCCCTCCACTTT. Translated: CASSADRWGSPLHF.

The rearrangement uses TRBV3-1 and TRBJ1-5; 7 bases agree with TRBD1. The ends lost 0 bases at V and 0 bases at J; junction bases unmatched: 17. The length of the CDR3 is 21 residues. From germline, CDR1 is LGHDT and CDR2 YNNKEL (reference sequence). CDR3 in amino acids: CASSQEWGGRGGSHSNQPQHF. For the CDR3, the DNA is TGTGCCAGCAGCCAAGAATGGGGAGGCAGGGGGGGATCTCATAGCAATCAGCCCCAGCATTTT.

In its sample, this clonotype was seen many times. This chain joins TRBV7-2 and TRBJ2-1, with D maybe TRBD1 (6 bases). Matching the DNA end better, TRBJ2-5 makes the J call doubtful. In germline, CDR1 is SGHTA, CDR2 FQGNSA. CDR3 size: 14 residues. The CDR3 DNA follows: TGTGCCAGCAGCTTAGATGGGGGCAGGGAGACCCAGTACTTC. Translating gives CASSLDGGRETQYF.

This clonotype was seen repeatedly, ten times or more. The chain employs TRBV20-1 and TRBJ2-7; D perhaps matches TRBD2 (6 bases). V was pared by 3 bases and J by 3 bases, with 21 bases between. The germline gives CDR1 DFQATT, CDR2 SNEGSKA (reference sequence). The CDR3 is made up of 16 amino acids. CDR3 residues: CSASQDPRDLNYEQYF. The CDR3 region has the DNA TGCAGTGCTAGTCAAGACCCCCGGGACTTAAACTACGAGCAGTACTTC.

Comment on this clonotype: It may be a read error: a sequence one base away is much more abundant. The chain is built from TRBV5-1 and TRBJ2-7; TRBD2 might be the D (6 bases). The length of the CDR3 is 14 residues. The germline V and J ends were trimmed by 4 bases and 7 bases, with 18 bases remaining between them. Germline assignment: CDR1 SGHRS and CDR2 YFSETQ. The CDR3, as DNA: TGCGCCAGCAGCCCGGGGTTCGGGGGTAATGAGCAGTACTTC. It yields the protein CASSPGFGGNEQYF. Full variable domain (missing parts from reference TRBV5-1 and TRBJ2-7): KAGVTQTPRYLIKTRGQQVTLSCSPISGHRSVSWYQQTPGQGLQFLFEYFSETQRNKGNFPGRFSGRQFSNSRSEMNVSTLELGDSALYLCASSPGFGGNEQYFGPGTRLTVT.

This clonotype was observed many times. The rearrangement uses TRBV2 and TRBJ2-3; TRBD2 agrees at 8 bases. The CDR3 totals 16 residues. CDR1 and CDR2 from the germline V gene are SNHLY and FYNNEI. Germline trimming cut 6 bases from V and 4 bases from J; bases unmatched to any gene: 12. CDR3 in DNA: TGTGCCAGCAGAGTCACTAGCGGAGGGGGGGCAGATACGCAGTATTTT. Translated: CASRVTSGGGADTQYF.

This clonotype appeared many times. The chain joins TRBV3-1 to TRBJ2-3, with D perhaps matching TRBD1 or TRBD2 (6 bases each). The V gene lost 5 bases and the J gene lost 0 bases, with 12 bases spanning the gap. The CDR3 runs 15 residues. From germline, CDR1 is LGHDT and CDR2 YNNKEL (reference sequence). The CDR3 DNA reads TGTGCCAGCAGCAGAAGGGGGGTTAGCACAGATACGCAGTATTTT. Protein sequence: CASSRRGVSTDTQYF.

Ten or more counts support this clonotype. The chain is built from TRBV20-1 and TRBJ2-3; TRBD2 matches at 10 bases. The CDR3 sequence is 14 residues long. Trimming took 2 bases from V and 5 from J; bases not matched to a gene: 4. Germline CDR1 is DFQATT and CDR2 is SNEGSKA (reference sequence). The CDR3 bases are TGCAGTGCTAGACCCAGACTAGCGGGAGATACGCAGTATTTT. Residues: CSARPRLAGDTQYF.

This clonotype was found many times. This chain connects TRBV7-9 to TRBJ2-7; 7 bases fit TRBD1. Germline CDR1 is SEHNR and CDR2 is FQNEAQ (reference sequence). The CDR3 spans 13 residues. The ends lost 7 bases at V and 3 bases at J; junction bases unmatched: 6. The CDR3 DNA reads TGTGCCAGCAAGGGGGACAGACTCTACGAGCAGTACTTC. It yields the protein CASKGDRLYEQYF.

This clonotype was detected a few times. CDR3 sequence: CASSLSWDTQYF. CDR3 DNA sequence: TGTGCCAGCAGTTTATCGTGGGATACGCAGTATTTT. The J gene is TRBJ2-3, the V gene TRBV28, with D unresolved. CDR1 is MDHEN, CDR2 SYDVKM, per germline. V was cut by 1 base and J by 6 bases, with 5 bases left in between. CDR3 length equals 12 residues.

For this clonotype: A single base separates this from a much larger clone, so it may be a read error. The CDR3 region has the DNA TGTGTCAGCCGTACAGGGAATCAGCCCCAGCATTTT. Translation: CVSRTGNQPQHF. V gene TRBV6-1 combines with J gene TRBJ1-5, with a weak D call TRBD1 (6 bases). The length of the CDR3 is 12 residues. Germline loops: CDR1 MNHNS, CDR2 SASEGT.

With regard to this clonotype: A much more abundant neighbour one base away suggests this may be a read error. The chain employs TRBV15 and TRBJ2-1; D is undetermined. The germline CDR1 and CDR2 sequences are LNHNV and YYDKDF (reference sequence). The CDR3 is 15 amino acids. In DNA form, the CDR3 reads TGTGCCACCAGCGGAGATAGGACCTCCTACAATGAGCAGTTCTTC. This translates into CATSGDRTSYNEQFF.

Concerning this clonotype: Possible read error: a much larger clone is one base away. The chain is built from TRBV6-1 and TRBJ2-7, with 11 bases identical to TRBD2. Germline V gene data show CDR1 as MNHNS and CDR2 as SASEGT. The CDR3 is made up of 16 amino acids. CDR3 DNA sequence: TGTGCCAGCAGCCGCCGTAGCGGGAGGGCCTCCTACGTGCAGTACTTC. This gives the protein CASSRRSGRASYVQYF.

This clonotype was counted at least ten times. The V gene is TRBV6-2 or TRBV6-3, the J gene TRBJ2-1; 10 bases align to TRBD2. The germline V gene has CDR1 MNHEY and CDR2 SVGEGT. The CDR3 covers 15 residues. V gave up 6 bases and J gave up 4 bases; unmatched junction bases: 6. CDR3 loop: CASRAGTSVYNEQFF. The CDR3 DNA follows: TGTGCCAGCAGGGCCGGGACTAGCGTTTACAATGAGCAGTTCTTC.

This clonotype was picked up many times. V is TRBV3-1 and J is TRBJ1-5; weak D call: TRBD1 (5 bases). The germline V gene has CDR1 LGHDT and CDR2 YNNKEL (reference sequence). This CDR3 spans 15 amino acids. Trimming took off 5 bases at V and 5 bases at J, with 16 bases between the two ends. Here the CDR3 reads CASSGGGAGYQPQHF. DNA of the CDR3: TGTGCCAGCAGCGGCGGCGGGGCAGGATATCAGCCCCAGCATTTT.

Points on this clonotype: A read error may produce the germline difference seen at one junction end. V is TRBV12-3 or TRBV12-4 and J is TRBJ2-5; TRBD1 might be the D (5 bases). The CDR3 runs 15 residues. CDR3 protein: CAGSLAPDREETQYF. CDR3 coding DNA: TGTGCCGGCAGTTTAGCCCCCGACAGAGAAGAGACCCAGTACTTC.